Following are 8 T cell receptor beta chains from one sample sequenced in a study of T cell clonality in common variable immunodeficiency. Overall study findings and caveats: In common variable immunodeficiency, TCR beta chains reportedly carried fewer deletions and N-nucleotide insertions.

The assay was immunoSEQ multiplex PCR, and TCRdb's table has in-frame clones only and misses some. The sample yields more than 9,000 clones, without any singletons. The antigens these receptors bind are not known. What was sequenced was peripheral blood mononuclear cells. These receptors all come from a human donor with common variable immunodeficiency.

This clone was counted between two and nine times. The CDR3 extends 3 residues past the end of the read, so its final part is completed from the germline J gene. The J gene is TRBJ1-5, the V gene TRBV18; 8 positions agree with TRBD1. The CDR3 consists of 15 residues. Germline V gene lookup returns CDR1 KGHSH and CDR2 LQKENI. The V gene end was trimmed by 6 bases and the J gene end by 2 bases; junction bases not matched to a gene: 6. The CDR3 region is CASSLQGEGNQPQHF. CDR3 DNA (partial): TGTGCCAGCTCGCTACAGGGGGAAGGCAATCAGCCC.

The CDR3 loop reads CASSRTGVRSNQPQHF. The part of the CDR3 DNA that was read is TGTGCCAGTAGCCGGACGGGGGTAAGAAGCAATCAGCCC. This sequence joins TRBV19 and TRBJ1-5; perhaps TRBD1 as D (5 bases). Coverage ceases 3 residues before the CDR3 finishes, and the germline J gene fills in the end. The CDR3 is made up of 16 amino acids. Germline CDR1 reads LNHDA; CDR2 reads SQIVND (reference sequence). V was shortened by 6 bases and J by 1 base, with 16 bases between the two germline ends.

This clone was counted a few times. Sequence at one end of the junction differs from germline and may be a read error. The CDR3 end falls 3 residues outside the read, so it is completed with the germline J gene. V is TRBV7-7 and J is TRBJ2-1, with TRBD2 matching 11 bases. The CDR3 is 15 residues long. Germline V gene lookup returns CDR1 SSHAT and CDR2 FNYEAQ (reference sequence). CDR3: CASSLGLAAYNEQFF. CDR3 DNA, as far as it was read: TGTGCTAGCAGCTTGGGACTAGCGGCGTACAATGAG.

About this clone itself: Read coverage stops 3 residues before the CDR3 terminus; the germline J gene supplies the remainder. The genes are TRBV6-2 or TRBV6-3 and TRBJ2-7; D unclear. The CDR3 spans 10 residues. The germline V and J ends were trimmed by 8 bases and 5 bases, with 7 bases remaining between them. Germline V gene data show CDR1 as MNHEY and CDR2 as SVGEGT. The CDR3 DNA, read in part, is TGTGCCAGCGGCCCGCACGAG. This sequence encodes CASGPHE. The full CDR3 is CASGPHEQYF.

This clone was counted between two and nine times. The read is 3 residues too short to cover the CDR3 end, so that end is filled in from the germline J gene. The chain joins TRBV19 to TRBJ1-5; D call uncertain. V was clipped by 2 bases and J by 4 bases, with 12 bases between them. Germline CDR1 and CDR2: LNHDA and SQIVND (reference sequence). The CDR3 is 15 amino acids. CDR3 bases read: TGTGCCAGTAGTATACCGGGGTTCGGTAATCAGCCC. This translates into CASSIPGFGNQP. The full CDR3 protein reads CASSIPGFGNQPQHF. Supplemented by reference TRBV19 and TRBJ1-5, the full variable domain reads DGGITQSPKYLFRKEGQNVTLSCEQNLNHDAMYWYRQDPGQGLRLIYYSQIVNDFQKGDIAEGYSVSREKKESFPLTVTSAQKNPTAFYLCASSIPGFGNQPQHFGDGTRLSIL.

The table lists this clone with a few counts. The read terminates 3 residues before the CDR3 end, so the remaining end is supplied by the germline J gene. The V and J genes are TRBV11-3 and TRBJ2-1; 8 positions agree with TRBD2. The CDR3 is 15 residues long. The V gene end was trimmed by 5 bases and the J gene end by 4 bases; junction bases not matched to a gene: 7. The germline V gene encodes CDR1 SGHNT and CDR2 YENEEA. The CDR3 protein is CASSVSGEPYNEQFF. The CDR3 DNA, read in part, is TGTGCCAGCAGCGTTAGCGGGGAACCGTACAATGAG.

The part of the CDR3 DNA that was read is TGTGCCAGCAGCGATACTAGCGGGAGGTATTACGAG. Protein sequence: CASSDTSGRYYE. The CDR3, in full, reads CASSDTSGRYYEQYF. The genes are TRBV5-6 and TRBJ2-7; TRBD2 matches at 12 bases. The sequenced fragment ends 3 residues before the CDR3 boundary, so the rest is inferred from the germline J gene. V dropped 4 bases and J dropped 4; count of bases not matched to a gene: 6. CDR3 length equals 15 residues. The germline CDR1 and CDR2 sequences are SGHDT and YYEEEE. Full variable domain (outside the CDR3, taken from reference TRBV5-6 and TRBJ2-7): DAGVTQSPTHLIKTRGQQVTLRCSPKSGHDTVSWYQQALGQGPQFIFQYYEEEERQRGNFPDRFSGHQFPNYSSELNVNALLLGDSALYLCASSDTSGRYYEQYFGPGTRLTVT.

There are a few counts of this clone. The read comes to an end 3 residues before the CDR3 does, leaving the germline J gene to fill in the end. The gene calls are TRBV30 and TRBJ2-3, with D maybe TRBD2 (5 bases). Germline-derived CDR1 and CDR2 are GTSNPN and SVGIG (reference sequence). The V end was cut by 3 bases, the J end by 4 bases, with 11 bases between. This CDR3 region has 13 residues. The CDR3 bases that were read are TGTGCCTGGAGGCTGCCGGGGTCAGATACG. Protein sequence: CAWRLPGSDT. The whole CDR3 reads CAWRLPGSDTQYF.